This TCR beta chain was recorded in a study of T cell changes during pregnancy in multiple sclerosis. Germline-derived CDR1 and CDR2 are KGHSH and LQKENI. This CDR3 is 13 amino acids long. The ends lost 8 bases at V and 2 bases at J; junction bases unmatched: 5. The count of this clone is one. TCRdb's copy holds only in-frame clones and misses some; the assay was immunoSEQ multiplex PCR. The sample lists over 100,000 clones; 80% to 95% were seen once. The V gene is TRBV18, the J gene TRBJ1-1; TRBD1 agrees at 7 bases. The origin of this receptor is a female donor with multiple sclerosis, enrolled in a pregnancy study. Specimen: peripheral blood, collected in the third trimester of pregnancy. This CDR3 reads CASDRVGNTEAFF. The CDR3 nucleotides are TGTGCCAGCGACAGGGTGGGAAACACTGAAGCTTTCTTT.